The 27 T cell receptor beta chains listed next were all sequenced from one sample in a study of blood T cell repertoires in COVID-19. Data came from immunoSEQ multiplex PCR; TCRdb stores just in-frame clones and leaves some out. In the table there are about 240,000 clones, 70% to 90% of which are singletons. The sequencing sample was made of PBMCs or T cells enriched from blood (not recorded which). The receptor set was obtained from a woman in her thirties or forties with acute COVID-19.

The chain is built from TRBV7-2 and TRBJ2-7, with 9 bases identical to TRBD2. Germline V gives CDR1 SGHTA, CDR2 FQGNSA. This CDR3 is built from 15 residues. Unmatched junction bases numbered 5, after V lost 3 bases and J lost 2 bases. In DNA form, the CDR3 reads TGTGCCAGCAGCTTGATATCTAGCGGGACCTACGAGCAGTACTTC. This gives the protein CASSLISSGTYEQYF.

The chain uses TRBV7-2 and TRBJ2-1; TRBD1 is a possible D gene (5 bases). V was shortened by 1 base and J by 7 bases, with 11 bases between the two germline ends. The CDR3 totals 14 residues. The germline CDR1 and CDR2 sequences are SGHTA and FQGNSA. This chain's CDR3 is CASSLEGSRNEQFF. Here the CDR3 DNA reads TGTGCCAGCAGCTTAGAGGGGTCGAGAAATGAGCAGTTCTTC. The full variable domain, with the rest looked up from reference TRBV7-2 and TRBJ2-1, is GAGVSQSPSNKVTEKGKDVELRCDPISGHTALYWYRQSLGQGLEFLIYFQGNSAPDKSGLPSDRFSAERTGGSVSTLTIQRTQQEDSAVYLCASSLEGSRNEQFFGPGTRLTVL.

This chain joins TRBV12-3 or TRBV12-4 and TRBJ1-2; no firm D call. This CDR3 comprises 13 residues. V gave up 6 bases and J gave up 0 bases, with 8 bases separating them. The DNA of the CDR3 is TGTGCCAGCAGCCCCACTCCTAACTATGGCTACACCTTC. Encoded protein: CASSPTPNYGYTF.

The sample holds a few counts of this clone. V gene TRBV19 combines with J gene TRBJ2-3; D not resolved. CDR3 length: 13 amino acids. The V end lost 3 bases, the J end lost 0 bases, and 4 bases lay between the germline ends. Germline CDR1 LNHDA, CDR2 SQIVND (reference sequence). In nucleotides, the CDR3 is TGTGCCAGTAGTATCGGGAGCACAGATACGCAGTATTTT. Translated: CASSIGSTDTQYF.

The chain uses TRBV5-8 and TRBJ1-5; the match to TRBD1 covers 10 bases. Looked up from germline, CDR1 is SGHTS and CDR2 is YDEGEE. The CDR3 spans 12 residues. The V and J ends lost 10 bases and 6 bases, in that order; junction bases with no gene match: 4. This chain's CDR3 is CAAGTGVQPQHF. The CDR3 DNA follows: TGTGCCGCCGGGACAGGGGTTCAGCCCCAGCATTTT.

The J gene is TRBJ1-2, the V gene TRBV7-8; TRBD1 agrees at 9 bases. Germline-derived CDR1 and CDR2 are SGHVS and FQNEAQ. Trimming took 5 bases from V and 6 from J; bases not matched to a gene: 4. The CDR3 contains 13 residues. In nucleotides, the CDR3 is TGTGCCAGCAGCACCGGGACAGGGAATGGCTACACCTTC. Its protein product is CASSTGTGNGYTF.

This chain links TRBV11-3 with TRBJ2-7; weak D call: TRBD2 (5 bases). The germline gives CDR1 SGHNT, CDR2 YENEEA. This CDR3 is built from 13 residues. The V end was cut by 4 bases, the J end by 5 bases, with 12 bases between. CDR3 loop: CASSSALAHEQYF. CDR3 bases: TGTGCCAGCAGCTCCGCGCTAGCTCACGAGCAGTACTTC. Full variable domain (remainder filled in from reference TRBV11-3 and TRBJ2-7): EAGVVQSPRYKIIEKKQPVAFWCNPISGHNTLYWYLQNLGQGPELLIRYENEEAVDDSQLPKDRFSAERLKGVDSTLKIQPAELGDSAVYLCASSSALAHEQYFGPGTRLTVT.

V gene TRBV29-1 combines with J gene TRBJ2-1, with 7 bases identical to TRBD2. The germline V gene has CDR1 SQVTM and CDR2 ANQGSEA. With V trimmed by 4 bases and J by 13 bases, 13 bases remained unmatched. This CDR3 comprises 13 residues. CDR3 sequence reads: CSVVDPWTSSQFF. CDR3 DNA sequence: TGCAGCGTTGTTGATCCTTGGACTAGTAGTCAGTTCTTC.

V usage is TRBV19 and J usage is TRBJ1-1; D uncertain. Between the trimmed V and J ends, which lost 6 bases and 2 bases, there was a span of 13 bases. The CDR3 length is 14 residues. The germline gives CDR1 LNHDA, CDR2 SQIVND (reference sequence). The CDR3 DNA is TGTGCCAGTAGCAAAATAAGCGGAAACACTGAAGCTTTCTTT. This gives the protein CASSKISGNTEAFF.

The sample holds one count of this clone. Its ends do not fully match the called genes, so a read error is possible. The chain joins TRBV24-1 to TRBJ1-5, with 9 bases that match TRBD1. The CDR3 has 12 amino acids. Germline CDR1 is KGHDR and CDR2 is SFDVKD. The DNA for the CDR3 is TGTGCCACCAGTGACCCGGGACAGGGTATTTCATTT. Residues: CATSDPGQGISF.

The V call is TRBV5-1, the J call TRBJ2-1; 12 bases agree with TRBD2. V lost 4 bases, J lost 2 bases, and 10 bases stayed unmatched. The CDR3 has 18 amino acids. In germline, CDR1 is SGHRS, CDR2 YFSETQ. The CDR3, as DNA: TGCGCCAGCAGCCACACAGCTTCTAGCGGGAGGGCCTACAATGAGCAGTTCTTC. Its protein product is CASSHTASSGRAYNEQFF.

CDR3 residues: CAIRDGQAYEQYF. CDR3 bases: TGTGCCATCAGGGACGGACAGGCCTACGAGCAGTACTTC. The chain recombines TRBV10-3 with TRBJ2-7; 7 bases map to TRBD1. CDR3 length: 13 amino acids. Trimming took 6 bases from V and 2 from J; bases not matched to a gene: 4. Germline V gives CDR1 ENHRY, CDR2 SYGVKD.

The V call is TRBV30, the J call TRBJ2-2; 10 positions agree with TRBD1. Looked up from germline, CDR1 is GTSNPN and CDR2 is SVGIG (reference sequence). J gave up 6 bases and V 3 bases, and 4 bases lay outside the gene matches. The CDR3 length is 14 residues. The CDR3 reads CAWRMGQGPGELFF. The CDR3 DNA sequence: TGTGCCTGGAGGATGGGACAGGGGCCCGGGGAGCTGTTTTTT. Combining the CDR3 with reference TRBV30 and TRBJ2-2 gives the whole variable domain SQTIHQWPATLVQPVGSPLSLECTVEGTSNPNLYWYRQAAGRGLQLLFYSVGIGQISSEVPQNLSASRPQDRQFILSSKKLLLSDSGFYLCAWRMGQGPGELFFGEGSRLTVL.

The V and J genes are TRBV2 and TRBJ2-1; tentative D call: TRBD2 (6 bases). Per the germline V gene, CDR1 is SNHLY and CDR2 is FYNNEI. V lost 1 base to trimming and J lost 4 bases, with 8 bases between them. The CDR3 has 14 amino acids. CDR3: CASSEVGSYNEQFF. DNA of the CDR3: TGTGCCAGCAGTGAAGTCGGGAGTTACAATGAGCAGTTCTTC.

The chain combines TRBV15 with TRBJ2-2; 11 bases are shared with TRBD2. The CDR3 covers 15 residues. In germline, CDR1 is LNHNV, CDR2 YYDKDF (reference sequence). V gave up 5 bases and J gave up 4 bases; unmatched junction bases: 3. This CDR3 is CATSPGTSGTGELFF. In DNA, the CDR3 is TGTGCCACCAGCCCCGGGACTAGCGGCACCGGGGAGCTGTTTTTT.

V usage is TRBV5-1 and J usage is TRBJ2-7; 10 bases fit TRBD1. Losses at the gene ends were 4 bases for V and 3 bases for J; bases not matched to a gene: 7. The CDR3 covers 15 residues. Germline V lookup: CDR1 SGHRS, CDR2 YFSETQ. As DNA, the CDR3 is TGCGCCAGCAGCCGAGGACAGGGGGAAATCTACGAGCAGTACTTC. Translated: CASSRGQGEIYEQYF. Full variable domain (rest looked up from reference TRBV5-1 and TRBJ2-7): KAGVTQTPRYLIKTRGQQVTLSCSPISGHRSVSWYQQTPGQGLQFLFEYFSETQRNKGNFPGRFSGRQFSNSRSEMNVSTLELGDSALYLCASSRGQGEIYEQYFGPGTRLTVT.

V gene TRBV2 combines with J gene TRBJ1-5; 12 bases agree with TRBD1. The trim removed 6 bases at V and 2 bases at J, leaving 8 bases unmatched. CDR1 is SNHLY, CDR2 FYNNEI, per germline. The CDR3 is 17 residues long. The CDR3 loop reads CASRGDRGRGGNQPQHF. CDR3 DNA sequence: TGTGCCAGCAGGGGGGACAGGGGGCGCGGGGGCAATCAGCCCCAGCATTTT.

The chain links TRBV5-4 to TRBJ2-3; D call uncertain. Trimming shortened V by 2 bases and J by 6 bases, and 7 bases separated the two germline ends. In germline, CDR1 is SGHNT, CDR2 YYREEE (reference sequence). This CDR3 is 12 amino acids long. The CDR3 DNA follows: TGTGCCAGCAGCTTCCCACGGGATACGCAGTATTTT. This codes for CASSFPRDTQYF.

This clone was found once. The chain has TRBV2 and TRBJ2-2, with D hard to call. CDR3 length: 14 residues. In germline, CDR1 is SNHLY, CDR2 FYNNEI. The ends were cut back, 4 bases at V and 3 bases at J, with 9 bases in the middle. CDR3 DNA sequence: TGTGCCAGCAGTGGGCTAGGTCACACCGGGGAGCTGTTTTTT. Its protein product is CASSGLGHTGELFF.

The rearrangement links TRBV11-3 to TRBJ1-1; TRBD1 matches at 10 bases. The CDR3 has 15 residues. Trimming took 5 bases from V and 4 from J; bases not matched to a gene: 7. Germline lookup yields CDR1 SGHNT and CDR2 YENEEA. The CDR3 loop reads CASSPGQGVGTEAFF. The CDR3 coding sequence is TGTGCCAGCAGCCCAGGACAGGGGGTTGGCACTGAAGCTTTCTTT.

A single count supports this clone. This sequence joins TRBV2 and TRBJ1-4, with a tentative D call TRBD1 (5 bases). With 1 base removed from V and 5 bases from J, the gap between germline ends came to 11 bases. This CDR3 contains 15 residues. Germline V gives CDR1 SNHLY, CDR2 FYNNEI. Here the CDR3 reads CASSEEDWGNEKLFF. The CDR3 region has the DNA TGTGCCAGCAGTGAAGAAGACTGGGGCAATGAAAAACTGTTTTTT. The variable domain in full, with the rest retrieved from reference TRBV2 and TRBJ1-4, is EPEVTQTPSHQVTQMGQEVILRCVPISNHLYFYWYRQILGQKVEFLVSFYNNEISEKSEIFDDQFSVERPDGSNFTLKIRSTKLEDSAMYFCASSEEDWGNEKLFFGSGTQLSVL.

This clone was counted between two and nine times. The rearrangement uses TRBV6-5 and TRBJ1-1; D is undetermined. The V end lost 6 bases, the J end lost 5 bases, and 10 bases lay between the germline ends. This CDR3 has 12 residues. Germline V lookup: CDR1 MNHEY, CDR2 SVGAGI. The CDR3 DNA reads as TGTGCCAGCAGGGCCCCGGGGACTGAAGCTTTCTTT. Translation gives CASRAPGTEAFF.

The chain recombines TRBV29-1 with TRBJ1-1; the match to TRBD1 covers 7 bases. The CDR3 length is 14 residues. The germline V gene encodes CDR1 SQVTM and CDR2 ANQGSEA. V shed 5 bases, J shed 5 bases, and the junction held 11 bases outside the gene matches. The CDR3 spells CSVKHRGGRTEAFF. The CDR3 DNA reads as TGCAGCGTTAAACACAGGGGCGGGAGGACTGAAGCTTTCTTT. The full variable domain, rest sourced from reference TRBV29-1 and TRBJ1-1, is SAVISQKPSRDICQRGTSLTIQCQVDSQVTMMFWYRQQPGQSLTLIATANQGSEATYESGFVIDKFPISRPNLTFSTLTVSNMSPEDSSIYLCSVKHRGGRTEAFFGQGTRLTVV.

The rearrangement links TRBV29-1 to TRBJ2-3, with 9 bases that match TRBD1. Germline lookup yields CDR1 SQVTM and CDR2 ANQGSEA. V was pared by 8 bases and J by 6 bases, with 6 bases of the junction left unmatched. The CDR3 sequence is 12 residues long. The CDR3 nucleotides are TGCAGCACGGGACAGGGTGGCGATACGCAGTATTTT. Translation: CSTGQGGDTQYF.

In its sample, this clone was seen many times. This rearrangement joins TRBV10-1 to TRBJ2-5; D might be TRBD2 (6 bases). Between the trimmed V and J ends, which lost 3 bases and 5 bases, there was a span of 10 bases. Germline-derived CDR1 and CDR2 are WNHNN and SYGVQD (reference sequence). This CDR3 has 13 amino acids. The CDR3 region has the DNA TGCGCCAGCAGTGATGGCGGGATGGAGACCCAGTACTTC. The encoded protein is CASSDGGMETQYF.

The chain uses TRBV29-1 and TRBJ2-2; no reliable D call. V lost 4 bases to trimming and J lost 8 bases, with 14 bases between them. Germline V CDR1 and CDR2: SQVTM, ANQGSEA. The CDR3 totals 13 residues. CDR3 sequence reads: CSVGAFTPGELFF. The CDR3 coding sequence is TGCAGCGTTGGGGCATTTACACCGGGGGAGCTGTTTTTT.

The chain joins TRBV5-5 to TRBJ2-5; 10 bases match TRBD1. This CDR3 spans 17 amino acids. After removal of 3 bases from V and 4 bases from J, the junction contained 12 bases not matched to a gene. Germline V CDR1 and CDR2: SGHKS, YYEKEE (reference sequence). The CDR3 coding sequence is TGTGCCAGCAGCTCAATTCCGGGACAGGGGAAGGTAGAGACCCAGTACTTC. The encoded protein is CASSSIPGQGKVETQYF.